The present entry profiles one T cell receptor beta chain with its context. Measured with immunoSEQ multiplex PCR; TCRdb has only the in-frame clones, and not every one. The table includes about 180,000 clones, 70% to 90% detected once. The data stem from a study of blood T cell repertoires in COVID-19. This CDR3 is built from 14 residues. With 0 bases removed from V and 0 bases from J, the gap between germline ends came to 6 bases. Germline V gene data show CDR1 as GTSNPN and CDR2 as SVGIG (reference sequence). This clonotype was sampled from a human donor with active or convalescent COVID-19. The donor label of this sample is uncertain. Sample: peripheral blood. The V and J genes are TRBV30 and TRBJ2-1; a weak D match, TRBD2 (6 bases). The CDR3 sequence is CAWSVGGSYNEQFF. The CDR3 nucleotides read TGTGCCTGGAGTGTGGGGGGCTCCTACAATGAGCAGTTCTTC.